This paragraph reports one T cell receptor beta chain. This sample is drawn from a study of CD8 T cells in Susac syndrome. The sequenced target, TCR beta, came from blood CD8+ and CD4+ T cells. TEMRA cells were enriched by FACS, while CD8+ and CD4+ T cells were obtained through a negative isolation that was performed magnetically. Random hexamers primed reverse transcription of about 0.45 to 1 ug RNA. Amplification of TCR beta CDR3 by immunoSEQ multiplex PCR spanned 54 Vbeta and 13 Jbeta. TCRdb itself ran the immunoSEQ multiplex PCR reads through MiXCR, one entry per CDR3 protein. In the table there are 110,000 or so distinct CDR3 sequences, 85% to 95% of which are singletons. The CDR3 extends over 14 amino acids. Trimming stripped 7 bases from V and 4 bases from J, with 15 bases between. In germline, CDR1 is MDHEN, CDR2 SYDVKM.

The receptor comes from a human donor in good health. The chain couples TRBV28 to TRBJ2-3; no firm D call. Material: CD4+ T cells from PBMCs. CDR3 in amino acids: CASTPETTPDTQYF. CDR3 nucleotide sequence: TGTGCCAGCACCCCTGAGACAACCCCAGATACGCAGTATTTT.